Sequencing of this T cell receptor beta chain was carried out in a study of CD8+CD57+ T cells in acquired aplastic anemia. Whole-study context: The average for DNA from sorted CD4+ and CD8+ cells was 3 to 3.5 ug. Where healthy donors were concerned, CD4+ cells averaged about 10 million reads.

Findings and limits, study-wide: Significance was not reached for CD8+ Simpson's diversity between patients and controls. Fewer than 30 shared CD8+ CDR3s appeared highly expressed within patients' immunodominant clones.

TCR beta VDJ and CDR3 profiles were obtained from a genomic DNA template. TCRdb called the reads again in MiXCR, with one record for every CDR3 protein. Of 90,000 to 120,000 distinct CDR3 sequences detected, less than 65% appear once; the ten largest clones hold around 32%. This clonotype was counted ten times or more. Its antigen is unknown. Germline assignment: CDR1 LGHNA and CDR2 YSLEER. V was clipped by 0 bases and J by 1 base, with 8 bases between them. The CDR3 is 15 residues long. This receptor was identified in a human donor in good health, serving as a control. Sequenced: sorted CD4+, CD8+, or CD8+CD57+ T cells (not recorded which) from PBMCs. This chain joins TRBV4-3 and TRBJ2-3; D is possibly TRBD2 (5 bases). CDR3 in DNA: TGCGCCAGCAGCCAAGATGGGCGGGGCACAGATACGCAGTATTTT. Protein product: CASSQDGRGTDTQYF.